This TCR beta chain was recorded in a study of T cell changes during pregnancy in multiple sclerosis. The V gene's germline CDR1 is KGHSH and CDR2 LQKENI. The CDR3 sequence is 14 residues long. V dropped 6 bases and J dropped 2 bases, with 12 bases sitting between them. TCRdb's copy holds only in-frame clones and misses some; the assay was immunoSEQ multiplex PCR. Altogether more than 65,000 clones are present, roughly nine tenths being singletons, with the ten largest covering 9% to 9.5%. Sequencing used peripheral blood, obtained after pregnancy. V is TRBV18 and J is TRBJ2-3, with D tentatively TRBD2 (6 bases). The clonotype originates from a female donor in good health, enrolled as a control in a pregnancy study. The CDR3 DNA sequence: TGTGCCAGCTCTCAGGCTAGCGACACAGATACGCAGTATTTT. As protein: CASSQASDTDTQYF.